These T cell receptor beta chains were read from a single sample in a study of blood T cell repertoires in COVID-19. Clones were sequenced by immunoSEQ multiplex PCR, and TCRdb holds only the in-frame ones, with some missing. Of about 330,000 clones in the sample, around 83% were seen once. Sequencing was done on a sample of peripheral blood. These receptors originate from a woman between 45 and 65 years old with acute or convalescent COVID-19. Each CDR3 is given with its conserved first and last residue. The D gene is left open where the match is weak. Expanded clones get a size class; other rows say once, few or many, or leave the size out.

clone_size: .; j_call: TRBJ1-1; d_call: .; v_call: TRBV30; cdr3_nt: TGTGCCTGCATGAAGAGGCTGAACACTGAAGCTTTCTTT; cdr3_aa: CACMKRLNTEAFF
clone_size: .; j_call: TRBJ1-2; d_call: .; v_call: TRBV5-6; cdr3_nt: TGTGCCAGCAGCTTGGTAGGACTCACTAACTATGGCTACACCTTC; cdr3_aa: CASSLVGLTNYGYTF
clone_size: .; j_call: TRBJ1-2; d_call: TRBD1; v_call: TRBV4-1; cdr3_nt: TGCGCCAGCAGCCAGAACGGACAGGGGGGAAACTATGGCTACACCTTC; cdr3_aa: CASSQNGQGGNYGYTF
clone_size: .; j_call: TRBJ1-5; d_call: .; v_call: TRBV4-2; cdr3_nt: TGTGCCAGCAGCTTAGGAGAGGGCGGGCAGCCCCAGCATTTT; cdr3_aa: CASSLGEGGQPQHF
clone_size: .; j_call: TRBJ1-2; d_call: .; v_call: TRBV19; cdr3_nt: TGTGCCAGTAGAGGGGAGGGAAGGGATGGCTACACCTTC; cdr3_aa: CASRGEGRDGYTF
clone_size: once; j_call: TRBJ2-1; d_call: TRBD2; v_call: TRBV6-2/TRBV6-3; cdr3_nt: TGTGCCAGCAGCGACATCAAAGGGACTAGCGGGATCCCGCCCTCTTACAATGAGCAGTTCTTC; cdr3_aa: CASSDIKGTSGIPPSYNEQFF
clone_size: .; j_call: TRBJ1-2; d_call: .; v_call: TRBV5-4; cdr3_nt: TGTGCCAGCAGCTTGGATTTCCCAGGGAACTATGGCTACACCTTC; cdr3_aa: CASSLDFPGNYGYTF
clone_size: .; j_call: TRBJ2-2; d_call: .; v_call: TRBV5-1; cdr3_nt: TGCGCCAGCAGCTTGGGGCCCCTGGACACCGGGGAGCTGTTTTTT; cdr3_aa: CASSLGPLDTGELFF
clone_size: .; j_call: TRBJ1-5; d_call: TRBD1; v_call: TRBV4-1; cdr3_nt: TGCGCCAGCAGCCAAGATGGGGGACAGCTGAATCAGCCCCAGCATTTT; cdr3_aa: CASSQDGGQLNQPQHF
clone_size: .; j_call: TRBJ2-3; d_call: .; v_call: TRBV4-1; cdr3_nt: TGCGCCAGCAGCCCCCTGGGGAGGTTTTCTAGCACAGATACGCAGTATTTT; cdr3_aa: CASSPLGRFSSTDTQYF
clone_size: few; j_call: TRBJ1-1; d_call: .; v_call: TRBV12-3/TRBV12-4; cdr3_nt: TGTGCCAGCAGTCCCAACAGGGAGACTGAAGCTTTCTTT; cdr3_aa: CASSPNRETEAFF
clone_size: .; j_call: TRBJ1-1; d_call: TRBD1; v_call: TRBV9; cdr3_nt: TGTGCCAGCAGCCTGGGACAGGGGCCCTCCGAAGCTTTCTTT; cdr3_aa: CASSLGQGPSEAFF
clone_size: .; j_call: TRBJ1-1; d_call: .; v_call: TRBV10-1; cdr3_nt: TGCGCCAGCAGTGACCCCCTATTGACAGGGAACACTGAAGCTTTCTTT; cdr3_aa: CASSDPLLTGNTEAFF
clone_size: .; j_call: TRBJ1-4; d_call: .; v_call: TRBV27; cdr3_nt: TGTGCCAGCCGGGGGACGGCAACTAATGAAAAACTGTTTTTT; cdr3_aa: CASRGTATNEKLFF
clone_size: .; j_call: TRBJ1-3; d_call: TRBD1; v_call: TRBV9; cdr3_nt: TGTGCCAGCAGCCCCGGGACAGCTATCTCTGGAAACACCATATATTTT; cdr3_aa: CASSPGTAISGNTIYF
clone_size: .; j_call: TRBJ1-5; d_call: .; v_call: TRBV5-8; cdr3_nt: TGTGCCAGCAGCTCAGTAACCGACATCAATCAGCCCCAGCATTTT; cdr3_aa: CASSSVTDINQPQHF
clone_size: .; j_call: TRBJ1-5; d_call: .; v_call: TRBV3-1/TRBV3-2; cdr3_nt: TGTGCCAGCAGCTCCCCTTGGGGGCCGTTCATGCATTTT; cdr3_aa: CASSSPWGPFMHF
clone_size: .; j_call: TRBJ2-5; d_call: .; v_call: TRBV28; cdr3_nt: TGTGCCAGCAGTTCACCCGGGTGGCGGAGCCAAGAGACCCAGTACTTC; cdr3_aa: CASSSPGWRSQETQYF
clone_size: .; j_call: TRBJ2-7; d_call: .; v_call: TRBV20-1; cdr3_nt: TGCGGTGCAGAGGGGGAGGGCGAGCAGTACTTC; cdr3_aa: CGAEGEGEQYF
clone_size: .; j_call: TRBJ2-5; d_call: .; v_call: TRBV27; cdr3_nt: TGTGCCAGCAGTTTTTCCCGGGACCAAGAGACCCAGTACTTC; cdr3_aa: CASSFSRDQETQYF
clone_size: .; j_call: TRBJ1-2; d_call: .; v_call: TRBV19; cdr3_nt: TGTGCCAGTAGTCATAGGGACTCCTATTATGGGGGCTACACCTTC; cdr3_aa: CASSHRDSYYGGYTF
clone_size: .; j_call: TRBJ2-3; d_call: .; v_call: TRBV18; cdr3_nt: TGTGCCAGCGCCGAGATAGCAGATACGCAGTATTTT; cdr3_aa: CASAEIADTQYF
clone_size: .; j_call: TRBJ1-4; d_call: .; v_call: TRBV29-1; cdr3_nt: TGCAGCGTTGTGTACTCCGGGGGAAAACTGTTTTTT; cdr3_aa: CSVVYSGGKLFF
clone_size: .; j_call: TRBJ2-5; d_call: .; v_call: TRBV19; cdr3_nt: TGTGCCAGTAGTGAGTATATCTCGAGGGAGACCCAGTACTTC; cdr3_aa: CASSEYISRETQYF
clone_size: .; j_call: TRBJ2-1; d_call: TRBD1; v_call: TRBV24-1; cdr3_nt: TGTGCCACGGGACAGGGGGCCCCAAATGAGCAGTTCTTC; cdr3_aa: CATGQGAPNEQFF
clone_size: .; j_call: TRBJ2-1; d_call: TRBD2; v_call: TRBV6-5; cdr3_nt: TGTGCCAGCAGTCTGGGACTAGCGGGGGCGGTTGAGCAGTTCTTC; cdr3_aa: CASSLGLAGAVEQFF
clone_size: .; j_call: TRBJ1-6; d_call: TRBD1; v_call: TRBV25-1; cdr3_nt: TGTGCCAGCAGTGGAAATGACAGGGCCGTATATGCACCCCTCCACTTT; cdr3_aa: CASSGNDRAVYAPLHF
clone_size: .; j_call: TRBJ1-2; d_call: .; v_call: TRBV14; cdr3_nt: TGTGCCAGCAGCCAAGATAAGTTACGGGAAATTAACTATGGCTACACCTTC; cdr3_aa: CASSQDKLREINYGYTF
clone_size: .; j_call: TRBJ2-3; d_call: TRBD1; v_call: TRBV5-4; cdr3_nt: TGTGCCAGCAGCCCCACAGGGGGTCCTAGCACAGATACGCAGTATTTT; cdr3_aa: CASSPTGGPSTDTQYF
clone_size: few; j_call: TRBJ1-5; d_call: .; v_call: TRBV7-3; cdr3_nt: TGTGCCAGCAGCTTTTCTATTTATCAGCCCCAGCATTTT; cdr3_aa: CASSFSIYQPQHF
clone_size: .; j_call: TRBJ2-3; d_call: TRBD1; v_call: TRBV5-1; cdr3_nt: TGCGCCAGCAGCCGCGACAGGGGGGGAGATACGCAGTATTTT; cdr3_aa: CASSRDRGGDTQYF
clone_size: .; j_call: TRBJ1-5; d_call: .; v_call: TRBV27; cdr3_nt: TGTGCCAGCAGTCAACAGGGCCGTCAGCCCCAGCATTTT; cdr3_aa: CASSQQGRQPQHF
clone_size: .; j_call: TRBJ2-2; d_call: TRBD2; v_call: TRBV5-4; cdr3_nt: TGTGCCAGCAGCCCTAGCGGGAGCCTTAACACCGGGGAGCTGTTTTTT; cdr3_aa: CASSPSGSLNTGELFF
clone_size: .; j_call: TRBJ1-5; d_call: .; v_call: TRBV7-9; cdr3_nt: TGTGCCACCGAGCCCTGGGACATGAATCAGCCCCAGCATTTT; cdr3_aa: CATEPWDMNQPQHF
clone_size: few; j_call: TRBJ1-2; d_call: .; v_call: TRBV28; cdr3_nt: TGTGCCAGCACCTCGAACTATGGCTACACCTTC; cdr3_aa: CASTSNYGYTF
clone_size: .; j_call: TRBJ1-4; d_call: TRBD1; v_call: TRBV3-1/TRBV3-2; cdr3_nt: TGTGCCAGCAGCCATCAGGGACAGGGAGTGGAAAAACTGTTTTTT; cdr3_aa: CASSHQGQGVEKLFF
clone_size: once; j_call: TRBJ1-2; d_call: .; v_call: TRBV30; cdr3_nt: TGTGCCTTGGGGAGGACTTATGGCTACACCTTC; cdr3_aa: CALGRTYGYTF
clone_size: few; j_call: TRBJ2-5; d_call: .; v_call: TRBV5-1; cdr3_nt: TGCGCCAGCAGCGAGGGAGAGTTCCGTGAGACCCAGTACTTC; cdr3_aa: CASSEGEFRETQYF
clone_size: .; j_call: TRBJ2-7; d_call: .; v_call: TRBV7-2; cdr3_nt: TGTGCCAGCAGCTTAGCGCTAAGGGAGTGGGGTGAGCAGTACTTC; cdr3_aa: CASSLALREWGEQYF
clone_size: .; j_call: TRBJ2-1; d_call: TRBD1; v_call: TRBV24-1; cdr3_nt: TGTGCCACCAGTGACCCGGGACAGGGCTACAATGAGCAGTTCTTC; cdr3_aa: CATSDPGQGYNEQFF
clone_size: .; j_call: TRBJ2-2; d_call: .; v_call: TRBV9; cdr3_nt: TGTGCCAGCAGCGGCTCAGGCTTCACCGGGGAGCTGTTTTTT; cdr3_aa: CASSGSGFTGELFF
clone_size: .; j_call: TRBJ2-5; d_call: .; v_call: TRBV5-1; cdr3_nt: TGCGCCAGCAGCTTGGGGGCCACAGGGCTTCCGCAAGAGACCCAGTACTTC; cdr3_aa: CASSLGATGLPQETQYF
clone_size: .; j_call: TRBJ1-2; d_call: .; v_call: TRBV30; cdr3_nt: TGTGCCTCCCCCCGTTCGGAGATTAACTATGGCTACACCTTC; cdr3_aa: CASPRSEINYGYTF
clone_size: .; j_call: TRBJ1-2; d_call: .; v_call: TRBV7-2; cdr3_nt: TGTGCCAGCAGCCCTCAAGGGGAGGGCTATGGCTACACCTTC; cdr3_aa: CASSPQGEGYGYTF
clone_size: .; j_call: TRBJ2-7; d_call: .; v_call: TRBV30; cdr3_nt: TGTGCCTGGATGGTCAGGGTTAAGTACGAGCAGTACTTC; cdr3_aa: CAWMVRVKYEQYF
clone_size: once; j_call: TRBJ2-2; d_call: TRBD1; v_call: TRBV19; cdr3_nt: TGTGCCAGTAGTATAGGGGTCAGGGGGCAAGGGACCGGGGAGCTGTTTTTT; cdr3_aa: CASSIGVRGQGTGELFF
clone_size: .; j_call: TRBJ1-1; d_call: .; v_call: TRBV5-8; cdr3_nt: TGTGCCAGCAGCTTTGATAACAGGGCGAACACTGAAGCTTTCTTT; cdr3_aa: CASSFDNRANTEAFF
clone_size: .; j_call: TRBJ2-7; d_call: TRBD1; v_call: TRBV29-1; cdr3_nt: TGCAGCGTTGACTTACAGGGGGCAGACGAGCAGTACTTC; cdr3_aa: CSVDLQGADEQYF
clone_size: .; j_call: TRBJ1-3; d_call: .; v_call: TRBV5-4; cdr3_nt: TGTGCCAGCAGCTTGGCCGGGGGCTCTGGAAACACCATATATTTT; cdr3_aa: CASSLAGGSGNTIYF
clone_size: .; j_call: TRBJ2-1; d_call: .; v_call: TRBV6-5; cdr3_nt: TGTGCCAGCAGTTACTCCCTAGGTAATGAGCAGTTCTTC; cdr3_aa: CASSYSLGNEQFF
clone_size: .; j_call: TRBJ1-1; d_call: TRBD1; v_call: TRBV10-3; cdr3_nt: TGTGCCAGCCAGGACAGGCAATTTCAAGAAGCTTTCTTT; cdr3_aa: CASQDRQFQEAFF
clone_size: .; j_call: TRBJ2-5; d_call: .; v_call: TRBV11-2; cdr3_nt: TGTGCCAGCACCGAGCGCCGACTAGAGCCCACGGGGGCCCAGTACTTC; cdr3_aa: CASTERRLEPTGAQYF
clone_size: .; j_call: TRBJ1-3; d_call: .; v_call: TRBV4-3; cdr3_nt: TGCGCCAGCAGCCAAGACGTAATCCGAAACACCATATATTTT; cdr3_aa: CASSQDVIRNTIYF
clone_size: .; j_call: TRBJ2-5; d_call: .; v_call: TRBV3-1/TRBV3-2; cdr3_nt: TGTGCCAGCAGCCAAGAAGAGGCGACTTTAGAAGAGACCCAGTACTTC; cdr3_aa: CASSQEEATLEETQYF
clone_size: .; j_call: TRBJ2-7; d_call: TRBD2; v_call: TRBV7-3; cdr3_nt: TGTGCCAGCAGCCAGACTAGCGGGATGGGTCGCGAGCAGTACTTC; cdr3_aa: CASSQTSGMGREQYF
clone_size: .; j_call: TRBJ2-3; d_call: TRBD2; v_call: TRBV7-3; cdr3_nt: TGTGCCAGCAGCTTAAACGGGGAGGGGACAGATACGCAGTATTTT; cdr3_aa: CASSLNGEGTDTQYF
clone_size: few; j_call: TRBJ1-4; d_call: TRBD1; v_call: TRBV5-5; cdr3_nt: TGTGCCAGCAGCTCTACAGGGGGATTAGGTGAAAAACTGTTTTTT; cdr3_aa: CASSSTGGLGEKLFF
clone_size: .; j_call: TRBJ2-2; d_call: TRBD1; v_call: TRBV6-2/TRBV6-3; cdr3_nt: TGTGCCAGCAGTCCCCTCGAGTACAGGGGAACCGGGGAGCTGTTTTTT; cdr3_aa: CASSPLEYRGTGELFF
clone_size: .; j_call: TRBJ2-2; d_call: .; v_call: TRBV27; cdr3_nt: TGTGCCAGCAGTTTATCGGGGCAGGGTAGGACCGGGGAGCTGTTTTTT; cdr3_aa: CASSLSGQGRTGELFF
clone_size: .; j_call: TRBJ1-1; d_call: .; v_call: TRBV3-1/TRBV3-2; cdr3_nt: TGTGCCAGCAGCCCCCCGACAGGATCTCGAGCTTTCTTT; cdr3_aa: CASSPPTGSRAFF